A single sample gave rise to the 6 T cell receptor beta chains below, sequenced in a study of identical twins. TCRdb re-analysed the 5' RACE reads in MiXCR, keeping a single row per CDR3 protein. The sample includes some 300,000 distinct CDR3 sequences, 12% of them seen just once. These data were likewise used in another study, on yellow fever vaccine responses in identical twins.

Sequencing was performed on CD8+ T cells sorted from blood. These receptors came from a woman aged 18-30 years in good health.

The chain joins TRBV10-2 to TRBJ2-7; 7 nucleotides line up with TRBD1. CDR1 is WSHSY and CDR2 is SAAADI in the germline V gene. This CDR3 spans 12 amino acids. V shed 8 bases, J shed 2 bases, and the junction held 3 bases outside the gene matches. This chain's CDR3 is CASRDSPYEQYF. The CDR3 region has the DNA TGCGCCAGCCGGGACAGTCCCTACGAGCAGTACTTC.

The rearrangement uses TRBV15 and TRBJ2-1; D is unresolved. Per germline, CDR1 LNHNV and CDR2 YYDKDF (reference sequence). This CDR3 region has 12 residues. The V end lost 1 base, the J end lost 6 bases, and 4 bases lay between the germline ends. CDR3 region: CATSRVVNEQFF. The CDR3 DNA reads TGTGCCACCAGCAGAGTTGTCAATGAGCAGTTCTTC.

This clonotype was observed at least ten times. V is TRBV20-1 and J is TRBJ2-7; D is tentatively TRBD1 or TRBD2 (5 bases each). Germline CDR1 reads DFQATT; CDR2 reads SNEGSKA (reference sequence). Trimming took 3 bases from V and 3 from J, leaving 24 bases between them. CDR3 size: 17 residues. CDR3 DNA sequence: TGCAGTGCTAGTGATCTTGTTGAGGGGTCCTTGGACTACGAGCAGTACTTC. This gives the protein CSASDLVEGSLDYEQYF.

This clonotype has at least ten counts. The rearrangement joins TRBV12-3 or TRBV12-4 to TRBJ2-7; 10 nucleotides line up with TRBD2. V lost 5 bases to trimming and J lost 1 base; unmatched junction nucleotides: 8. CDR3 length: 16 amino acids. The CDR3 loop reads CASSRPGTSASYEQYF. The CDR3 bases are TGTGCCAGCAGTCGCCCCGGGACTAGCGCATCCTACGAGCAGTACTTC.

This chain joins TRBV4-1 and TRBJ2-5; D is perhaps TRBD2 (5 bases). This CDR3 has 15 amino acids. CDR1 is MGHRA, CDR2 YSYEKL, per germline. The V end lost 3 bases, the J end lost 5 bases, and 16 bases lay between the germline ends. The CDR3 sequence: CASSQGATPPETQYF. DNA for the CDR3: TGCGCCAGCAGCCAGGGAGCCACCCCCCCCGAGACCCAGTACTTC.

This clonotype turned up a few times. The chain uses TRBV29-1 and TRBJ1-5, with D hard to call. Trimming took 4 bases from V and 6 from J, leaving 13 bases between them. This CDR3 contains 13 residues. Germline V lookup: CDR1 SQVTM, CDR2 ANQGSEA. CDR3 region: CSVGDGGGQPQHF. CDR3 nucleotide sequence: TGCAGCGTTGGGGATGGAGGAGGTCAGCCCCAGCATTTT.